What follows describes a single TCR beta chain. Its antigen is currently unknown. The source of the sample is a study of shared clonotypes between healthy human individuals. Findings and caveats of the study: Naive subsets generally exceeded memory subsets in estimated richness. Few donors limited the genetic and exposure-history diversity represented.

Germline V lookup: CDR1 KGHSH, CDR2 LQKENI. Trimming stripped 2 bases from V and 10 bases from J, with 14 bases between. CDR3 size: 13 residues. The study ran the assay at deep level. Per the study methods: Quality scores were absent from the junction-only immunoSEQ sequences, so filtering differed. The data were produced by immunoSEQ multiplex PCR, yet TCRdb's version contains in-frame clones alone and is incomplete. Clone size and V and J calls were adopted from that table, with D and trimming inferred from the DNA. The sample lists around 690,000 clones, 90% occurring once. Sequencing was performed on memory CD8+ T cells from PBMCs. Subset specified: CD45RO+ cells pooled with CCR7-negative TemRA cells. The V and J genes are TRBV18 and TRBJ1-2; D is ambiguous. The sequence derives from a man aged 18 to 29 in good health. Some clones in this sample may be carry-over from other donors' samples. CDR3 sequence: CASSPNRLWDYTF. The DNA for the CDR3 is TGTGCCAGCTCACCAAACAGACTCTGGGACTACACCTTC.